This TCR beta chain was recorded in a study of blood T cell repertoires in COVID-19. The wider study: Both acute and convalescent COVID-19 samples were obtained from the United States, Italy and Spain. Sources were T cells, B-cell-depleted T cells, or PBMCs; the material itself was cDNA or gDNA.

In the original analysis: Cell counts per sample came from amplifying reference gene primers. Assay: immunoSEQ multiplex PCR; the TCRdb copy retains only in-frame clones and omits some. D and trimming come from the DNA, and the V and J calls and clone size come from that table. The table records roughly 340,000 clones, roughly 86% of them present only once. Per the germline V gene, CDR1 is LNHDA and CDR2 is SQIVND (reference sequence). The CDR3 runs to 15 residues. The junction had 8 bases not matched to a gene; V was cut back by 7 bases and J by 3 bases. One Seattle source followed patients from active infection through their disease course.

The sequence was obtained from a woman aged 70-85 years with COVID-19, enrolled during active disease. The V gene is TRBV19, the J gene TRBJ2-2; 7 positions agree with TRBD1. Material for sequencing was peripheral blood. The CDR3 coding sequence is TGTGCCAGTAATGACCCCAGGGGGTACACCGGGGAGCTGTTTTTT. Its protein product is CASNDPRGYTGELFF.